This TCR beta chain was found in a study of T cells in Graves' hyperthyroidism and ophthalmopathy. This clonotype was counted at least ten times. TCR beta CDR3 regions were amplified from RNA. First-round RT-PCR targeting the TCR CDR3 was performed with the HTBI primer set. Via MiXCR, TCRdb re-called the multiplex PCR reads, giving one row per CDR3 protein. The sample yields approximately 370,000 distinct CDR3 sequences, approximately 17% seen once. The CDR3 has 15 residues. In germline, CDR1 is MNHEY, CDR2 SVGEGT. Trimming cost V 8 bases and J 0 bases, with 14 bases left between them. The sequencing sample was made of blood. The chain is built from TRBV6-2 or TRBV6-3 and TRBJ1-3; D remains unclear. The sequence came from a woman in her 30s with Graves' hyperthyroidism that later progressed to Graves' ophthalmopathy. CDR3 sequence: CASGRGRSSGNTIYF. The CDR3 DNA sequence: TGTGCCAGCGGCCGCGGCAGAAGCTCTGGAAACACCATATATTTT.